The entry below describes one TCR beta chain. In the authors' methods: Reference gene primer amplification gave nucleated cell count estimates. Libraries were prepared by immunoSEQ multiplex PCR; TCRdb keeps only in-frame clonotypes and omits some of them. The V and J calls and clone size were taken over from that table, and D and trimming were inferred from the DNA. The table records around 100,000 clones, approximately 84% of them present only once. The sample is drawn from a study of blood T cell repertoires in COVID-19. Study-level background: Samples taken during acute and convalescent COVID-19 were collected in the United States, Italy and Spain. PBMCs, B-cell-depleted T cells, or T cells were the source of the cDNA or gDNA that made up the material.

The sequence derives from a woman aged 60-70 years with acute or convalescent COVID-19. Sequencing was performed on peripheral blood.

The DNA for the CDR3 is TGCGCCAGCAGCCCCCAGGGTCGTGGAAACACCATATATTTT. Its protein product is CASSPQGRGNTIYF. The genes are TRBV5-1 and TRBJ1-3, with a weak D call TRBD1 (5 bases). The length of the CDR3 is 14 residues. Trimming removed 4 bases from V and 3 bases from J, with 11 bases in between. Germline loops: CDR1 SGHRS, CDR2 YFSETQ.